This T cell receptor beta chain was recovered during a study of blood T cell repertoires in COVID-19. Sequenced by immunoSEQ multiplex PCR; TCRdb stores in-frame clones only, minus some. The sample carries about 240,000 clones, approximately 85% recorded once. CDR1 and CDR2 from the germline V gene are KGHSH and LQKENI. This CDR3 is built from 15 residues. With V trimmed by 2 bases and J by 0 bases, 3 bases remained unmatched. The sequenced sample consisted of peripheral blood. The source of this sequence is a man older than 75 with acute or convalescent COVID-19. This chain connects TRBV18 to TRBJ2-7; the match to TRBD2 covers 8 bases. This CDR3 reads CASSPTGGSSYEQYF. In nucleotides, the CDR3 is TGTGCCAGCTCACCAACGGGGGGGAGCTCCTACGAGCAGTACTTC.